The 10 T cell receptor beta chains below were found in one sample sequenced in a study of T cell repertoires in cytomegalovirus infection. Antigens for these TCRs are unknown. TCRdb re-derived calls from the reads in MiXCR, one entry per CDR3 protein. The sample consists of around 710,000 distinct CDR3 sequences, roughly 28% of them appearing once. Sequenced material: cultured CD8+ T cells from PBMCs, taken from culture after CMV antigen stimulation. These receptors all stem from a human donor in good health (CMV status not recorded). Some clones in this sample may be carry-over from other donors' samples.

DNA for the CDR3: TGTGCTAGTGGTTTGGTACTGAATGGGCCCACAGATACGCAGTATTTT. Translated, it gives CASGLVLNGPTDTQYF. This chain links TRBV12-5 with TRBJ2-3; no firm D call. The CDR3 consists of 16 residues. Germline V gives CDR1 LGHNT, CDR2 FRNRAP. V shed 0 bases and J shed 2 bases, with 12 bases lying between them.

This sequence joins TRBV28 and TRBJ2-1; 12 bases match TRBD1. Germline values: CDR1 MDHEN, CDR2 SYDVKM. This CDR3 is 18 amino acids long. Unmatched junction bases numbered 7, after V lost 4 bases and J lost 0 bases. Written as DNA, the CDR3 is TGTGCCAGCAGTTCCGGGACAGGGGGCCCCCGCTCCTACAATGAGCAGTTCTTC. Translation gives CASSSGTGGPRSYNEQFF.

This clonotype appeared many times. V is TRBV12-3 or TRBV12-4 and J is TRBJ1-1; D unclear. Trimming shortened V by 3 bases and J by 3 bases, and 11 bases separated the two germline ends. The CDR3 spans 14 residues. The CDR3 reads CASSFLARDTEAFF. The CDR3 DNA follows: TGTGCCAGCAGTTTTCTGGCGCGGGACACTGAAGCTTTCTTT.

This clonotype appeared many times. The genes are TRBV7-2 and TRBJ1-1, with D possibly being TRBD1 (5 bases). Germline CDR1 reads SGHTA; CDR2 reads FQGNSA. The CDR3 totals 15 residues. With 4 bases removed from V and 4 bases from J, the gap between germline ends came to 16 bases. The CDR3 here is CASSWGVQVGTEAFF. As DNA, the CDR3 is TGTGCCAGCAGCTGGGGGGTCCAGGTGGGCACTGAAGCTTTCTTT.

This clonotype was counted only a few times. For the CDR3, the DNA is TGCGCCAGCAGCCACCAGTCCGGGTACGCAACCTACGAGCAGTACTTC. It codes for CASSHQSGYATYEQYF. V usage is TRBV4-1 and J usage is TRBJ2-7; D is undetermined. CDR3 length: 16 residues. Trimming left V 3 bases short and J 2 bases short, with 17 bases between. Per the germline V gene, CDR1 is MGHRA and CDR2 is YSYEKL.

This rearrangement joins TRBV7-8 to TRBJ1-1; tentative D call: TRBD1 (6 bases). CDR3 length: 17 amino acids. CDR1 is SGHVS, CDR2 FQNEAQ, per germline. V lost 5 bases to trimming and J lost 3 bases, with 22 bases between them. CDR3 DNA sequence: TGTGCCAGCAGCCAAAGGGGGTCGGTCCTCAAGGACACTGAAGCTTTCTTT. This encodes CASSQRGSVLKDTEAFF.

This chain links TRBV7-9 with TRBJ1-2; D remains unclear. Trimming took off 5 bases at V and 7 bases at J, with 17 bases between the two ends. Germline values: CDR1 SEHNR, CDR2 FQNEAQ (reference sequence). The length of the CDR3 is 14 residues. CDR3 coding DNA: TGTGCCAGCAGCCCGGCAGGAGGATTCGGTGGCTACACCTTC. Amino acids: CASSPAGGFGGYTF.

Worth noting for this clonotype: The junction shows a germline mismatch at one end, possibly a read error. This chain joins TRBV12-3 or TRBV12-4 and TRBJ2-2; D possibly matches TRBD1 or TRBD2 (7 bases each). CDR3 size: 15 residues. Here the CDR3 reads CASKQGGFNTGDLFF. The CDR3 bases are TGTGCCAGCAAGCAGGGGGGGTTTAACACCGGGGATCTGTTTTTT.

Turning to this clonotype: A read error is possible here, since a much larger clone lies one base away. The chain recombines TRBV7-9 with TRBJ1-3; 8 bases agree with TRBD1. The CDR3 spans 17 residues. Germline CDR1 SEHNR, CDR2 FQNEAQ (reference sequence). CDR3 loop: CASSFLTGESSGDTIYF. CDR3 DNA: TGTGCCAGCAGCTTTCTGACAGGGGAAAGCTCTGGAGACACCATATATTTT. Full variable domain (outside the CDR3, taken from reference TRBV7-9 and TRBJ1-3): DTGVSQNPRHKITKRGQNVTFRCDPISEHNRLYWYRQTLGQGPEFLTYFQNEAQLEKSRLLSDRFSAERPKGSFSTLEIQRTEQGDSAMYLCASSFLTGESSGDTIYFGEGSWLTVV.

The chain uses TRBV7-8 and TRBJ2-1; 8 positions agree with TRBD2. With 2 bases clipped from V and 7 bases from J, the junction kept 7 bases outside the gene matches. CDR3 length: 15 amino acids. In germline, CDR1 is SGHVS, CDR2 FQNEAQ. CDR3 nucleotide sequence: TGTGCCAGCAGCTTAAGGCGGGGGGAAAGGAATGAGCAGTTCTTC. It codes for CASSLRRGERNEQFF.